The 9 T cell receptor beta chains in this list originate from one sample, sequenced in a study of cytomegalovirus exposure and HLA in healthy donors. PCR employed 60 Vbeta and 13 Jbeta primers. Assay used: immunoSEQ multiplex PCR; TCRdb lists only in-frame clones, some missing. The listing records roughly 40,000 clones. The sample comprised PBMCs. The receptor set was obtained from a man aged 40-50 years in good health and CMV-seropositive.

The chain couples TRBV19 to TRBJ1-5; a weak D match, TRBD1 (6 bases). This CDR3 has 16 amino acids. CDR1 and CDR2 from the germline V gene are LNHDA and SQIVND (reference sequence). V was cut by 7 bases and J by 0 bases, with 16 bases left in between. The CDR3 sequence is CASTNQGKFSNQPQHF. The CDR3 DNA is TGTGCCAGTACCAACCAGGGGAAATTTAGCAATCAGCCCCAGCATTTT.

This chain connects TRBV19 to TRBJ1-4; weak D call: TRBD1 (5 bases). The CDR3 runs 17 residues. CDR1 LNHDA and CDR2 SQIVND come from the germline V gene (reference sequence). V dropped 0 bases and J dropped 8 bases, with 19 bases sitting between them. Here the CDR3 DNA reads TGTGCCAGTAGTATAGATGCGGGGACGGGCACAGGCGAAAAACTGTTTTTT. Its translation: CASSIDAGTGTGEKLFF.

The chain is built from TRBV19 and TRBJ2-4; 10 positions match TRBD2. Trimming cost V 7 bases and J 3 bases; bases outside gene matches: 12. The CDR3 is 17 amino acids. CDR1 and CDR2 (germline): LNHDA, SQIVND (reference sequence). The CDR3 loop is CASTPRGLAGVKNIQYF. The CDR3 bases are TGTGCCAGTACCCCCCGGGGGCTAGCGGGAGTCAAAAACATTCAGTACTTC.

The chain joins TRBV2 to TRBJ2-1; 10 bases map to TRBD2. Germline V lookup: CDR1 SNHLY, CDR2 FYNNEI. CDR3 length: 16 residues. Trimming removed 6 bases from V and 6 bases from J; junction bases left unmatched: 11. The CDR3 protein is CASSPVGLADPNEQFF. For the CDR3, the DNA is TGTGCCAGCAGCCCGGTTGGACTAGCGGACCCCAATGAGCAGTTCTTC.

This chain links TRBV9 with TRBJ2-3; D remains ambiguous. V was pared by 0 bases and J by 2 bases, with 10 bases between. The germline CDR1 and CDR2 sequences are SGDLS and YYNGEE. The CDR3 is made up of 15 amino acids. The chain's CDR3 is CASSVVGDSTDTQYF. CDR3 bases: TGTGCCAGCAGCGTAGTCGGAGACTCCACAGATACGCAGTATTTT.

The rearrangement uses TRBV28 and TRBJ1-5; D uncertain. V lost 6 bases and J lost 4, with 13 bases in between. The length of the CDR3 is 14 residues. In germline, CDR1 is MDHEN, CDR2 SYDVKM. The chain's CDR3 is CASRYIEVNQPQHF. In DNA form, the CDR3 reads TGTGCCAGCAGGTACATCGAGGTAAATCAGCCCCAGCATTTT.

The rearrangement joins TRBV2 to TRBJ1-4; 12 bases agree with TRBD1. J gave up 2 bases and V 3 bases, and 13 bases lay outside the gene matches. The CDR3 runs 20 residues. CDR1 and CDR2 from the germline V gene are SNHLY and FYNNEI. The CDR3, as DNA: TGTGCCAGCAGTGATGATGCCGGGACAGGGGGCGGATGGACTAATGAAAAACTGTTTTTT. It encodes CASSDDAGTGGGWTNEKLFF.

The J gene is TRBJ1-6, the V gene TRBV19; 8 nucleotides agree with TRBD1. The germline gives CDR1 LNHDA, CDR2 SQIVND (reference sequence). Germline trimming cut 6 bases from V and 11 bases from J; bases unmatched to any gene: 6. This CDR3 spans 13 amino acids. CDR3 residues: CASSGQGMTPLHF. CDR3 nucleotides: TGTGCCAGTAGCGGACAGGGAATGACACCCCTCCACTTT.

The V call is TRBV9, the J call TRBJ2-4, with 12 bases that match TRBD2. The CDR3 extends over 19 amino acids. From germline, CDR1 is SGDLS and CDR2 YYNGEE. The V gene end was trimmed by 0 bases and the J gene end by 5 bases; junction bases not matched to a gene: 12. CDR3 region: CASSVGPGLAGSGENIQYF. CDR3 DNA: TGTGCCAGCAGCGTAGGCCCTGGACTAGCGGGAAGTGGGGAAAACATTCAGTACTTC.